Shown below are 26 T cell receptor beta chains from a single sample sequenced in a study of T cells in Graves' hyperthyroidism and ophthalmopathy. RNA transcripts were the template for amplifying TCR beta CDR3 regions. HTBI primers were the set used in a first-round RT-PCR of the TCR CDR3. One entry per CDR3 protein, called by TCRdb with MiXCR from the multiplex PCR reads. The sample carries some 420,000 distinct CDR3 sequences, roughly 13% recorded once. Sequencing was performed on blood. The receptors here all came from a woman between 18 and 29 years old with Graves' hyperthyroidism.

This clonotype was seen at least ten times. The CDR3 DNA reads as TGTGCCAGCATGGTGGCAGGGGGCCTCACCGGGGAGCTGTTTTTT. It encodes CASMVAGGLTGELFF. V and J are TRBV12-3 or TRBV12-4 and TRBJ2-2; TRBD1 agrees at 8 bases. The CDR3 extends over 15 amino acids. V dropped 7 bases and J dropped 4; count of bases not matched to a gene: 8.

This clonotype appeared a few times. The chain joins TRBV6-1 to TRBJ2-2; 8 nucleotides align to TRBD2. The V gene's germline CDR1 is MNHNS and CDR2 SASEGT. CDR3 length equals 17 residues. J lost 0 bases, V lost 6 bases, and 9 bases had no gene match. CDR3 bases: TGTGCCAGCAGCCCACTAGCGGCAGATTCGAACACCGGGGAGCTGTTTTTT. This translates into CASSPLAADSNTGELFF.

CDR3 bases: TGTGCCAGCAGTGATTGGTGGAGCTCCTACAATGAGCAGTTCTTC. It translates to CASSDWWSSYNEQFF. The chain joins TRBV6-1 to TRBJ2-1, with unresolved D. This CDR3 region has 15 residues. Germline CDR1 reads MNHNS; CDR2 reads SASEGT. V was cut by 3 bases and J by 0 bases, with 9 bases left in between.

This clonotype was counted ten times or more. V is TRBV10-3 and J is TRBJ2-1; 8 bases agree with TRBD2. Germline V gives CDR1 ENHRY, CDR2 SYGVKD. Trimming removed 10 bases from V and 6 bases from J; junction bases left unmatched: 8. The CDR3 sequence is 13 residues long. CDR3 region: CASYSGTSNEQFF. The CDR3 coding sequence is TGTGCCAGCTACTCGGGGACTAGCAATGAGCAGTTCTTC.

The chain is built from TRBV28 and TRBJ1-6, with unresolved D. The CDR3 spans 15 residues. With 3 bases removed from V and 5 bases from J, the gap between germline ends came to 11 bases. Germline CDR1 reads MDHEN; CDR2 reads SYDVKM. The CDR3 protein is CASSFGQINNSPLHF. CDR3 nucleotide sequence: TGTGCCAGCAGTTTTGGGCAGATCAATAATTCACCCCTCCACTTT.

This clonotype was picked up many times. The chain is built from TRBV12-3 or TRBV12-4 and TRBJ1-5; no clear D. V dropped 3 bases and J dropped 1 base, with 10 bases sitting between them. This CDR3 region has 15 residues. Written as DNA, the CDR3 is TGTGCCAGCAGTTTCTCTATGGGCAGCAATCAGCCCCAGCATTTT. This sequence encodes CASSFSMGSNQPQHF.

This clonotype came up many times. The chain links TRBV7-2 to TRBJ2-7; TRBD2 agrees at 7 bases. The CDR3 covers 15 residues. Trimming at V came to 5 bases and at J to 1 base, leaving 8 bases not matched to a gene. Per germline, CDR1 SGHTA and CDR2 FQGNSA. The CDR3 bases are TGTGCCAGCAGCCCCGGGCCGGGAGGTTCCTACGAGCAGTACTTC. It is translated as CASSPGPGGSYEQYF.

This clonotype was detected only a few times. The V and J genes are TRBV19 and TRBJ2-1; D is perhaps TRBD2 (6 bases). Trimming left V 3 bases short and J 5 bases short, with 11 bases between. The CDR3 runs 14 residues. From germline, CDR1 is LNHDA and CDR2 SQIVND (reference sequence). The CDR3 sequence: CASSIGSSDNEQFF. The CDR3 DNA sequence: TGTGCCAGTAGTATTGGTTCTAGCGACAATGAGCAGTTCTTC.

The V and J genes are TRBV10-3 and TRBJ2-1; unclear D gene. CDR3 length equals 12 residues. Germline V gene data show CDR1 as ENHRY and CDR2 as SYGVKD. Trimming shortened V by 10 bases and J by 6 bases, and 13 bases separated the two germline ends. The CDR3 is CATVTVFNEQFF. The CDR3 DNA sequence: TGTGCCACCGTTACAGTGTTCAATGAGCAGTTCTTC.

This clonotype appeared many times. CDR3 sequence reads: CASSQDKLAGGPMETQYF. The CDR3 DNA reads TGCGCCAGCAGCCAAGATAAGCTAGCGGGAGGGCCTATGGAGACCCAGTACTTC. This chain connects TRBV4-1 to TRBJ2-5; 12 nucleotides align to TRBD2. This CDR3 is built from 18 residues. Germline assignment: CDR1 MGHRA and CDR2 YSYEKL. V was pared by 0 bases and J by 5 bases, with 10 bases of the junction left unmatched.

This clonotype was seen repeatedly, ten times or more. This chain links TRBV7-8 with TRBJ1-1, with D possibly being TRBD1 (6 bases). There are 17 residues in the CDR3. Germline V gives CDR1 SGHVS, CDR2 FQNEAQ. V gave up 3 bases and J gave up 1 base, with 18 bases separating them. The CDR3 reads CASSFITDRFANTEAFF. DNA of the CDR3: TGTGCCAGCAGCTTTATAACCGACAGGTTTGCGAACACTGAAGCTTTCTTT.

V gene TRBV10-3 combines with J gene TRBJ2-1, with 8 bases matching TRBD2. The CDR3 extends over 17 amino acids. Germline assignment: CDR1 ENHRY and CDR2 SYGVKD. V shed 5 bases and J 9 bases; nucleotides not matched to a gene: 18. Here the CDR3 reads CAISPNRAAGEKGEQFF. In DNA, the CDR3 is TGTGCCATCAGTCCCAATCGGGCAGCGGGAGAGAAAGGTGAGCAGTTCTTC.

In regard to this clonotype: A read error may explain this, as a much larger clone is one base away. The chain uses TRBV3-1 and TRBJ2-7; D unclear. The CDR3 has 11 amino acids. Germline assignment: CDR1 LGHDT and CDR2 YNNKEL (reference sequence). The CDR3 sequence is CASGQVDEQYF. Written as DNA, the CDR3 is TGTGCCAGCGGCCAAGTTGATGAGCAGTACTTC.

In this sample, this clonotype turned up a few times. The rearrangement links TRBV20-1 to TRBJ2-5, with D uncertain. Looked up from germline, CDR1 is DFQATT and CDR2 is SNEGSKA (reference sequence). This CDR3 spans 12 amino acids. V was cut by 0 bases and J by 5 bases, with 7 bases left in between. DNA for the CDR3: TGCAGTGCTAGAGACGGTAGGGAGACCCAGTACTTC. Its translation: CSARDGRETQYF.

This clonotype was detected ten times or more. The chain combines TRBV15 with TRBJ2-4; the match to TRBD1 covers 9 bases. The CDR3 has 14 amino acids. The trim removed 5 bases at V and 7 bases at J, leaving 6 bases unmatched. The germline CDR1 and CDR2 sequences are LNHNV and YYDKDF (reference sequence). CDR3 coding DNA: TGTGCCACCAGCGGGACAGGGAGGTGGAACATTCAGTACTTC. This codes for CATSGTGRWNIQYF.

This clonotype has a count of ten or more. The chain has TRBV7-2 and TRBJ1-1; D not certain. This CDR3 is built from 11 residues. Germline V gene data show CDR1 as SGHTA and CDR2 as FQGNSA. V was trimmed by 5 bases and J by 6 bases, leaving 7 bases between them. The CDR3 is CASSITAEAFF. The CDR3 bases are TGTGCCAGCAGCATTACCGCTGAAGCTTTCTTT.

This clonotype was detected ten times or more. This chain connects TRBV12-3 or TRBV12-4 to TRBJ2-1; TRBD1 matches at 7 bases. The CDR3 loop spans 15 amino acids. Losses at the gene ends were 7 bases for V and 0 bases for J; bases not matched to a gene: 6. CDR3 sequence (DNA): TGTGCCAGCACCGGGGACAGAAGCTCCTACAATGAGCAGTTCTTC. It codes for CASTGDRSSYNEQFF.

This clonotype was seen a handful of times. The chain carries TRBV5-1 and TRBJ2-1; 11 bases fit TRBD2. V lost 4 bases and J lost 9; bases outside the gene matches: 12. The CDR3 has 16 amino acids. The germline gives CDR1 SGHRS, CDR2 YFSETQ. The CDR3 here is CASSKGLAEPGGEQFF. CDR3 in DNA: TGCGCCAGCAGCAAGGGACTAGCGGAGCCGGGTGGTGAGCAGTTCTTC.

This clonotype has a handful of counts. This chain links TRBV4-3 with TRBJ2-1, with 14 bases matching TRBD2. Germline V CDR1 and CDR2: LGHNA, YSLEER. The V and J ends lost 4 bases and 0 bases, in that order; junction bases with no gene match: 5. The CDR3 is made up of 18 amino acids. As DNA, the CDR3 is TGCGCCAGCAGCCGGGGACTAGCGGGAGCTTCCTCCTACAATGAGCAGTTCTTC. It is translated as CASSRGLAGASSYNEQFF.

A few counts support this clonotype. The chain links TRBV18 to TRBJ2-1; perhaps TRBD2 as D (6 bases). Trimming cost V 0 bases and J 10 bases, with 16 bases left between them. Germline-derived CDR1 and CDR2 are KGHSH and LQKENI. CDR3 size: 15 residues. This CDR3 reads CASSPPIRGSEEQFF. The CDR3 DNA is TGTGCCAGCTCACCACCGATTCGGGGGAGCGAGGAGCAGTTCTTC.

This clonotype was found a few times. V and J are TRBV10-3 and TRBJ2-4; tentative D call: TRBD2 (5 bases). The length of the CDR3 is 14 residues. With 0 bases removed from V and 6 bases from J, the gap between germline ends came to 9 bases. Germline CDR1 reads ENHRY; CDR2 reads SYGVKD. In DNA form, the CDR3 reads TGTGCCATCAGTGAGTCGGCTAGCCTAAACATTCAGTACTTC. It yields the protein CAISESASLNIQYF.

This clonotype was seen many times. The chain couples TRBV6-2 or TRBV6-3 to TRBJ1-5; 9 bases match TRBD1. The CDR3 covers 15 residues. Losses at the gene ends were 6 bases for V and 3 bases for J; bases not matched to a gene: 6. In germline, CDR1 is MNHEY, CDR2 SVGEGT. CDR3 bases: TGTGCCAGCAGGATGGGACAGGGCTACAATCAGCCCCAGCATTTT. It is translated as CASRMGQGYNQPQHF.

This clonotype came up many times. The chain has TRBV20-1 and TRBJ2-7; maybe TRBD1 (6 bases). Trimming pared 1 base from V and 2 bases from J, leaving 9 bases between. From germline, CDR1 is DFQATT and CDR2 SNEGSKA (reference sequence). This CDR3 has 13 residues. CDR3 amino acids: CSARATGTYEQYF. The DNA of the CDR3 is TGCAGTGCTAGAGCGACAGGCACCTACGAGCAGTACTTC.

There are many counts of this clonotype. The CDR3: CASPLVGLETQYF. For the CDR3, the DNA is TGCGCCAGCCCGTTGGTAGGGTTGGAGACCCAGTACTTC. The V gene is TRBV10-2, the J gene TRBJ2-5; D remains ambiguous. This CDR3 has 13 amino acids. Germline V CDR1 and CDR2: WSHSY, SAAADI. V lost 8 bases to trimming and J lost 5 bases, with 15 bases between them.

The rearrangement links TRBV4-3 to TRBJ1-2; TRBD1 agrees at 9 bases. Trimming removed 1 base from V and 2 bases from J; junction bases left unmatched: 5. The CDR3 sequence is 16 residues long. Germline CDR1 is LGHNA and CDR2 is YSLEER. This chain's CDR3 is CASSQVPGQGNYGYTF. The CDR3 region has the DNA TGCGCCAGCAGCCAAGTGCCGGGACAGGGAAACTATGGCTACACCTTC.

The J gene is TRBJ1-2, the V gene TRBV4-1; D gene uncertain. Germline values: CDR1 MGHRA, CDR2 YSYEKL. Trimming pared 4 bases from V and 4 bases from J, leaving 10 bases between. The CDR3 totals 13 residues. This CDR3 is CASSRDRSYGYTF. The DNA for the CDR3 is TGCGCCAGCAGCCGGGATCGATCCTATGGCTACACCTTC.